What follows are 15 T cell receptor beta chains derived from one specimen sequenced in a study of cytomegalovirus exposure and HLA in healthy donors. Amplification used 60 Vbeta primers and 13 Jbeta primers. Some clones are missing from TCRdb's copy, which holds only in-frame ones; the method was immunoSEQ multiplex PCR. The sample comprises 100,000 to 120,000 clones, 82% of which are singletons, and about 2.7% rests with the top ten. Sequences were obtained from PBMCs. The receptors stem from a woman between 18 and 29 years old in good health and CMV-seronegative.

The chain is built from TRBV30 and TRBJ1-2; 11 bases fit TRBD1. Germline-derived CDR1 and CDR2 are GTSNPN and SVGIG (reference sequence). The CDR3 has 14 amino acids. With 3 bases clipped from V and 8 bases from J, the junction kept 8 bases outside the gene matches. The DNA for the CDR3 is TGTGCCTGGAGCCGGGACAGGGGGGGAAAGGGCTACACCTTC. Its protein product is CAWSRDRGGKGYTF.

This clone has only a few counts. J is TRBJ2-2 and V is TRBV2, with TRBD1 matching over 8 bases. The CDR3 length is 15 residues. J lost 1 base, V lost 6 bases, and 4 bases had no gene match. From germline, CDR1 is SNHLY and CDR2 FYNNEI. CDR3 nucleotides: TGTGCCAGCAGATGGACAGGGAGGAACACCGGGGAGCTGTTTTTT. This translates into CASRWTGRNTGELFF.

This chain links TRBV10-3 with TRBJ2-2; a possible D gene is TRBD1 (6 bases). CDR3 length: 16 amino acids. The germline V gene encodes CDR1 ENHRY and CDR2 SYGVKD. Trimming pared 10 bases from V and 6 bases from J, leaving 24 bases between. CDR3 amino acids: CATRGRRTDLAGELFF. CDR3 coding DNA: TGTGCCACGAGGGGACGTAGGACAGATTTAGCCGGGGAGCTGTTTTTT.

The CDR3 reads CASTGPRTGEGETQYF. The CDR3 bases are TGTGCCAGTACGGGCCCGCGGACAGGGGAGGGCGAGACCCAGTACTTC. The chain uses TRBV19 and TRBJ2-5, with 9 bases fitting TRBD1. The V and J ends lost 7 bases and 5 bases, in that order; junction bases with no gene match: 14. In germline, CDR1 is LNHDA, CDR2 SQIVND (reference sequence). There are 16 residues in the CDR3.

The chain employs TRBV4-1 and TRBJ1-5; 10 bases are shared with TRBD1. CDR3 length: 16 amino acids. Germline CDR1 is MGHRA and CDR2 is YSYEKL. V gave up 3 bases and J gave up 2 bases; unmatched junction bases: 4. The DNA of the CDR3 is TGCGCCAGCAGCCATTTGGACAGGGGGGGCAATCAGCCCCAGCATTTT. It specifies CASSHLDRGGNQPQHF.

The chain links TRBV5-6 to TRBJ2-1, with 9 bases matching TRBD1. CDR3 length: 14 residues. V shed 5 bases and J 8 bases; nucleotides not matched to a gene: 8. CDR1 and CDR2 (germline): SGHDT, YYEEEE. The CDR3 DNA reads TGTGCCAGCAGTCCCGGGACAGGGATATATGAGCAGTTCTTC. Its protein is CASSPGTGIYEQFF.

The chain has TRBV15 and TRBJ1-2; TRBD1 matches 7 bases. Germline V gene data show CDR1 as LNHNV and CDR2 as YYDKDF (reference sequence). V was pared by 0 bases and J by 7 bases, with 5 bases of the junction left unmatched. The CDR3 is 14 residues long. The CDR3 DNA reads TGTGCCACCAGCAGAGATGCCAGGGGGTTTGGCTACACCTTC. Protein product: CATSRDARGFGYTF.

The rearrangement joins TRBV4-1 to TRBJ1-4; 8 nucleotides align to TRBD1. The CDR3 loop spans 14 amino acids. Per germline, CDR1 MGHRA and CDR2 YSYEKL. Germline trimming cut 1 base from V and 5 bases from J; bases unmatched to any gene: 0. This CDR3 reads CASSQGQGNEKLFF. The CDR3 nucleotides are TGCGCCAGCAGCCAAGGACAGGGGAATGAAAAACTGTTTTTT.

This clone was seen more than once but under ten times. J is TRBJ2-1 and V is TRBV5-6, with a weak D call TRBD1 (6 bases). Germline CDR1 and CDR2: SGHDT and YYEEEE. The CDR3 totals 17 residues. Deletions cut 4 bases from V and 1 base from J, with 18 bases between. The CDR3 DNA follows: TGTGCCAGCAGCGCACTCCAGTTACAGGGTTCCTACAATGAGCAGTTCTTC. It encodes CASSALQLQGSYNEQFF.

This clone was counted between two and nine times. This chain links TRBV4-2 with TRBJ1-5, with 7 positions matching TRBD1. Germline values: CDR1 LGHNA, CDR2 YNFKEQ. The CDR3 is 15 residues long. V was pared by 2 bases and J by 4 bases, with 5 bases of the junction left unmatched. CDR3 sequence (DNA): TGTGCCAGCAGCCAAACGACAGGGACGAATCAGCCCCAGCATTTT. Translating it yields CASSQTTGTNQPQHF.

The gene calls are TRBV6-4 and TRBJ1-2; D is possibly TRBD1 (6 bases). The germline V and J ends were trimmed by 6 bases and 7 bases, with 15 bases remaining between them. There are 13 residues in the CDR3. CDR1 is MRHNA, CDR2 SNTAGT, per germline. The CDR3 loop is CASRVTGSSGYTF. In nucleotides, the CDR3 is TGTGCCAGCAGGGTAACAGGGAGCTCTGGCTACACCTTC.

V gene TRBV11-3 combines with J gene TRBJ2-1, with 9 bases matching TRBD1. This CDR3 has 14 residues. Trimming at V came to 5 bases and at J to 10 bases, leaving 9 bases not matched to a gene. From germline, CDR1 is SGHNT and CDR2 YENEEA. CDR3 DNA sequence: TGTGCCAGCAGCGATAACAGGGGGCTAGGGGAGCAGTTCTTC. This gives the protein CASSDNRGLGEQFF.

This clone was seen a single time. The J gene is TRBJ1-1, the V gene TRBV28, with D possibly matching TRBD1 (5 bases). The CDR3 is 14 residues long. Germline values: CDR1 MDHEN, CDR2 SYDVKM. V gave up 10 bases and J gave up 4 bases, with 19 bases separating them. CDR3 sequence (DNA): TGTGCCACCATTCGGGGGGGGTCTTTCACTGAAGCTTTCTTT. This codes for CATIRGGSFTEAFF.

The genes are TRBV30 and TRBJ1-5, with D possibly being TRBD1 (6 bases). The CDR3 is 14 amino acids. Trimming stripped 3 bases from V and 5 bases from J, with 14 bases between. Germline CDR1 is GTSNPN and CDR2 is SVGIG (reference sequence). CDR3 DNA: TGTGCCTGGAGCGGCAGGGGCAGTGATCAGCCCCAGCATTTT. Translating it yields CAWSGRGSDQPQHF.

The chain has TRBV25-1 and TRBJ2-5; weak D call: TRBD2 (5 bases). Germline CDR1 and CDR2: MGHDK and SYGVNS. There are 15 residues in the CDR3. Trimming pared 0 bases from V and 5 bases from J, leaving 13 bases between. In nucleotides, the CDR3 is TGTGCCAGCAGTGAATATTCCCGGGAATGGGAGACCCAGTACTTC. Translation: CASSEYSREWETQYF.